A selection of T cell receptor beta chains follows, all from one sample in a study of T-cell reconstitution after alpha-beta-depleted transplantation in children. TCRdb redid the calling of the PCR reads with MiXCR, one entry per CDR3 protein. The sample contains approximately 240,000 distinct CDR3 sequences, approximately 9% of which appear only once. Sequenced here: PBMCs from the stem cell graft donor, sampled from the stem cell graft. The receptors originated from a human donor who donated a stem cell graft to a child with acute lymphoblastic leukemia. The CDR3 runs from the conserved cysteine through the conserved F or W. A D gene is named only where the DNA matches it firmly. Only some rows state a clone size, as once, few, many or a class for expanded clones.

j_call,d_call,clone_size,v_call,cdr3_nt,cdr3_aa
TRBJ2-7,-,-,TRBV12-3/TRBV12-4,TGTGCCAGCAGTTTACGTAGCGAGAACGGCGAGCAGTACTTC,CASSLRSENGEQYF
TRBJ2-1,-,many,TRBV5-1,TGCGCCAGCAGCTTGAGCCACAATGAGCAGTTCTTC,CASSLSHNEQFF
TRBJ2-7,TRBD1,many,TRBV20-1,TGCAGTGCTAGAGACCAGGGGGCCTTGTACGAGCAGTACTTC,CSARDQGALYEQYF
TRBJ2-5,TRBD2,few,TRBV5-6,TGTGCCAGCAGCTTTTCGGGGGGGAAAGAGACCCAGTACTTC,CASSFSGGKETQYF
TRBJ1-2,-,few,TRBV20-1,TGCAGTGCTAGATCCGGGGGTGGGGACTATGGCTACACCTTC,CSARSGGGDYGYTF
TRBJ2-1,TRBD2,-,TRBV7-8,TGTGCCAGCAGCTTAGGGTCTAGCGGGGCATACAATGAGCAGTTCTTC,CASSLGSSGAYNEQFF
TRBJ1-5,-,few,TRBV12-3/TRBV12-4,TGTGCCAGCAGTTTATCGATCGGCTATCAGCCCCAGCATTTT,CASSLSIGYQPQHF
TRBJ2-7,TRBD1,-,TRBV5-1,TGCGCCAGCAGCGTGGACAGGCGTTCCTACGAGCAGTACTTC,CASSVDRRSYEQYF
TRBJ2-2,-,many,TRBV5-1,TGCGCCAGCAGCTTGGGGGCCGATAACACCGGGGAGCTGTTTTTT,CASSLGADNTGELFF
TRBJ1-4,-,few,TRBV7-9,TGTGCCAGCAGCTCCGGGGGGAATGAAAAACTGTTTTTT,CASSSGGNEKLFF
TRBJ2-3,TRBD2,many,TRBV4-3,TGCGCCAGCAGCCAAGGGACTAGCGACACAGATACGCAGTATTTT,CASSQGTSDTDTQYF
TRBJ2-5,-,-,TRBV5-5,TGTGCCAGCAGCTTGGGCGGGGTCGGGGCGCAAGAGACCCAGTACTTC,CASSLGGVGAQETQYF
TRBJ1-5,-,-,TRBV6-2/TRBV6-3,TGTGCCATCAGTTACGTCGGGCAGGGCGAGGGCCATCAGCCCCAGCATTTT,CAISYVGQGEGHQPQHF
TRBJ2-3,TRBD1,few,TRBV24-1,TGTGCCACCAGTGATTTATTCGGGACAGGCACAGATACGCAGTATTTT,CATSDLFGTGTDTQYF
TRBJ1-1,-,many,TRBV6-2/TRBV6-3,TGTGCCAGCAGTTACTCTCGGGTCATGAACACTGAAGCTTTCTTT,CASSYSRVMNTEAFF
TRBJ2-5,TRBD2,-,TRBV5-1,TGCGCCAGCAGCTTGGGTAGCGGGGTGATTCAAGAGACCCAGTACTTC,CASSLGSGVIQETQYF
TRBJ1-1,-,-,TRBV9,TGTGCCAGCGATAGGGCACCGGGGGACACTGAAGCTTTCTTT,CASDRAPGDTEAFF
TRBJ2-2,-,many,TRBV4-3,TGCGCCAGCAGCCAGTCGGGGATTAACACCGGGGAGCTGTTTTTT,CASSQSGINTGELFF
TRBJ1-2,TRBD1,-,TRBV10-2,TGCGCCAGCAGCACCGGGACAGGGCTTAACTATGGCTACACCTTC,CASSTGTGLNYGYTF
TRBJ1-2,-,-,TRBV6-1,TGTGCCAGCAGTCTCCAGCTTGCGGGCTATGGCTACACCTTC,CASSLQLAGYGYTF
TRBJ1-6,-,-,TRBV5-1,TGCGCCAGCAGCTTGAAGTTGGAGTATTCACCCCTCCACTTT,CASSLKLEYSPLHF
TRBJ2-2,-,many,TRBV5-1,TGCGCCAGCAGCTTTAGCACTCAGAACACCGGGGAGCTGTTTTTT,CASSFSTQNTGELFF
TRBJ2-2,TRBD2,many,TRBV27,TGTGCCAGCACCCTACTAGCGGGGGGCAGGATCGGGGAGCTGTTTTTT,CASTLLAGGRIGELFF
TRBJ1-3,TRBD1,-,TRBV4-2,TGTGCCAGCAGCCAAGATGGCAGGGGGCACGGAAACACCATATATTTT,CASSQDGRGHGNTIYF
TRBJ2-2,-,few,TRBV13,TGTGCCAGCAGCTTAGAGATCGGGGAGCTGTTTTTT,CASSLEIGELFF
TRBJ2-4,-,few,TRBV6-1,TGTGCCAGCAGATCTCAGGGTCGTCGCGGGGTAAATCAGTACTTC,CASRSQGRRGVNQYF
TRBJ1-2,TRBD1,-,TRBV18,TGTGCCAGCTCACCTTTAGACAGGGGCGATGGCTACACCTTC,CASSPLDRGDGYTF
TRBJ2-5,-,many,TRBV24-1,TGTGCCACCAGTGATCGGTGGACAGAAGAGACCCAGTACTTC,CATSDRWTEETQYF
TRBJ2-7,-,few,TRBV6-2/TRBV6-3,TGTGCCAGCCAATCCTATTACGAGCAGTACTTC,CASQSYYEQYF
TRBJ2-2,-,many,TRBV19,TGTGCCAGTAGTCTAGAGGACAGATCCGGGGAGCTGTTTTTT,CASSLEDRSGELFF
TRBJ1-4,TRBD1,-,TRBV7-2,TGTGCCAGCAGCTCGCCGGGACAGGGGAACTCAGAAAAACTGTTTTTT,CASSSPGQGNSEKLFF
TRBJ2-5,-,few,TRBV6-2/TRBV6-3,TGTGCCAGCAGGTGGGACCCAACTTCGGAGACCCAGTACTTC,CASRWDPTSETQYF
TRBJ1-6,TRBD1,few,TRBV15,TGTGCCACCAGCAGCGGACAGGGAACTTCACCCCTCCACTTT,CATSSGQGTSPLHF
TRBJ2-1,-,-,TRBV14,TGTGCCAGCAGCCAAGATCTACTCGGGACGAACTTCTACAATGAGCAGTTCTTC,CASSQDLLGTNFYNEQFF
TRBJ1-1,-,many,TRBV5-1,TGCGCCAGCAGCTTGGCCGAATCTTGGACTGAAGCTTTCTTT,CASSLAESWTEAFF
TRBJ1-1,-,many,TRBV5-8,TGTGCCAGCAGCTTGCGGCAGGGAGGAAGCAACACTGAAGCTTTCTTT,CASSLRQGGSNTEAFF
TRBJ2-7,-,few,TRBV20-1,TGCAGTGCTAGAGATTACGGACAGAGCTCCTACGAGCAGTACTTC,CSARDYGQSSYEQYF